This T cell receptor beta chain stems from a study of OX40 agonist ivuxolimab in advanced cancers. About the research overall: Every 2 weeks, patients received ivuxolimab intravenously, dosed at 0.01 to 10 mg/kg. Eligibility admitted prior anti-PD-1, anti-PD-L1 or anti-CTLA-4 therapy; approximately 40% had some. Two patients with cutaneous melanoma and one with hepatocellular carcinoma, three in total, showed partial responses.

Produced via immunoSEQ multiplex PCR; TCRdb's table is partial and in-frame only. The table lists about 81,000 clones, more than 75% of them singletons. Note on this clone: What it recognizes is unknown.

Study-wide findings and caveats: Some of the nonresponding patients also showed low levels of normalized T-cell clonal expansion.

Looked up from germline, CDR1 is SGHDT and CDR2 is YYEEEE. The CDR3 loop spans 12 amino acids. V lost 2 bases to trimming and J lost 3 bases, with 4 bases between them. V and J are TRBV5-6 and TRBJ2-3; D not certain. Source: CD4+ or CD8+ T cells sorted from blood, taken in a trial of the OX40 agonist ivuxolimab. This clonotype originated in an adult with an advanced solid tumor such as melanoma, head and neck, liver or kidney cancer. The CDR3 sequence is CASSFGTDTQYF. CDR3 DNA: TGTGCCAGCAGCTTCGGGACAGATACGCAGTATTTT.